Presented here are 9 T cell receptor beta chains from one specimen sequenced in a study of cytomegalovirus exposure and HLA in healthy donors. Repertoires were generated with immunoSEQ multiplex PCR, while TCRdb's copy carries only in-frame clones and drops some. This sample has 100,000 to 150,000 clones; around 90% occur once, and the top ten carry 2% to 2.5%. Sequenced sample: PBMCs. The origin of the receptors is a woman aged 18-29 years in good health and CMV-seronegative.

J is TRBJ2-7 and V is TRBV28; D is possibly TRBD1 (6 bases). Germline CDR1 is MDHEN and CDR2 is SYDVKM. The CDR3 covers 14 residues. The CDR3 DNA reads TGTGCTACGAATACCAGGGGCCCCAACTACGAGCAGTACTTC. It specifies CATNTRGPNYEQYF.

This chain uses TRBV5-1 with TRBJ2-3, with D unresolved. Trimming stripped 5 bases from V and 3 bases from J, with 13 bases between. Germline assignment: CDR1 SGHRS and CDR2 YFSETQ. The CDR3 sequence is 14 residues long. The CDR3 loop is CASSSRLATDTQYF. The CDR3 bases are TGCGCCAGCAGTTCGAGACTTGCGACAGATACGCAGTATTTT.

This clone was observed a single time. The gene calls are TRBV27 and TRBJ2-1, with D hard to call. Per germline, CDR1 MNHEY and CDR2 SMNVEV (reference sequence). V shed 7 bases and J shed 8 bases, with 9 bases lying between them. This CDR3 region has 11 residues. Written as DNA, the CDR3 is TGTGCCAGCATGGCCGCGGATGAGCAGTTCTTC. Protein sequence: CASMAADEQFF.

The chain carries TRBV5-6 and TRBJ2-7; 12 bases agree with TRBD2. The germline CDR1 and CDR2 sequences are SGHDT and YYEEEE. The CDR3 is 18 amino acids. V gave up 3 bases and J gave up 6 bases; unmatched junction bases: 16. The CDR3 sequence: CASSSTRTSGRYSIEQYF. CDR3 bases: TGTGCCAGCAGCTCGACAAGAACTAGCGGGAGGTATAGTATCGAGCAGTACTTC.

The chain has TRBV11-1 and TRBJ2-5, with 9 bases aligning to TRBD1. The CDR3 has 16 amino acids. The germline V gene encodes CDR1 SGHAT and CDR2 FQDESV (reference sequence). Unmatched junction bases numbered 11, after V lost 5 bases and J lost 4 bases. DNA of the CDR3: TGTGCCAGCAGCCCTCCTCCAGGGACAGGGCTAGAGACCCAGTACTTC. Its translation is CASSPPPGTGLETQYF.

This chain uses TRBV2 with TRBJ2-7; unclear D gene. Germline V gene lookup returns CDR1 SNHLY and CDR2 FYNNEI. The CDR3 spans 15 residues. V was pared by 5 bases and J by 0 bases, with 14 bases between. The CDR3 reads CASSPPAILSYEQYF. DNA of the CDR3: TGTGCCAGCAGTCCACCAGCGATCCTCTCCTACGAGCAGTACTTC.

DNA of the CDR3: TGTGCCATCAGTGACGCGGGAGGAGGGTCCTACGAGCAGTACTTC. This translates into CAISDAGGGSYEQYF. The V gene is TRBV10-3, the J gene TRBJ2-7; 8 bases match TRBD2. The CDR3 has 15 residues. CDR1 and CDR2 (germline): ENHRY, SYGVKD. V lost 3 bases to trimming and J lost 1 base; unmatched junction nucleotides: 5.

CDR3 sequence (DNA): TGTGCCAGTAGTCTGGGACTAGTTACAGATACGCAGTATTTT. It is translated as CASSLGLVTDTQYF. This chain joins TRBV19 and TRBJ2-3; TRBD2 matches at 8 bases. CDR1 and CDR2 (germline): LNHDA, SQIVND (reference sequence). Losses at the gene ends were 5 bases for V and 3 bases for J; bases not matched to a gene: 4. The CDR3 extends over 14 amino acids.

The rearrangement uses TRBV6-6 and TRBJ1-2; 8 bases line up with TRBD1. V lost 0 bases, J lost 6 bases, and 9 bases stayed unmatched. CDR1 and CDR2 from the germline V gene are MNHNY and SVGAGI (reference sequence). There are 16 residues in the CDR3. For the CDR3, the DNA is TGTGCCAGCAGTTACTCGGATACAGGGGGGAAAAATGGCTACACCTTC. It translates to CASSYSDTGGKNGYTF.